This TCR beta chain was captured by sequencing in a study of shared clonotypes between healthy human individuals. Regarding the study as a whole: Naive subsets tended to show greater estimated richness than memory subsets. Relative to clonotypes present in all four donors, those not shared had lower generation probabilities.

Original processing methods: As immunoSEQ supplied junction-only sequences (without quality scores), filtering differed. Method: immunoSEQ multiplex PCR; TCRdb's copy keeps in-frame clones and lacks some. That table furnishes V, J and clone size, whereas the DNA furnished D and trimming. The repertoire holds approximately 980,000 clones, with over 60% as singletons. Those who donated were healthy HIV-negative adults, with no recent acute infections or vaccinations reported. The CDR3 covers 13 residues. About this clone itself: Its antigen is not identified. The identical CDR3 is also encoded by other nucleotide sequences in the sample.

This receptor was identified in a man aged 18 to 29 in good health. V usage is TRBV21-1 and J usage is TRBJ2-3. TRBV21-1 is a pseudogene. The specimen sequenced was memory CD4+ T cells sorted from blood. The subset: CD45RA-negative fraction. The CDR3 here is CASSKEGRDTQYF. CDR3 DNA sequence: TGTGCCAGCAGCAAAGAAGGAAGAGATACGCAGTATTTT.